This is a list of T cell receptor beta chains from one sample in a study of identical twins. MiXCR, run by TCRdb on the 5' RACE reads, gives a single entry per CDR3 protein. The sample lists some 570,000 distinct CDR3 sequences, about 22% occurring once. These data were likewise used in another study, on yellow fever vaccine responses in identical twins.

Input material: CD4+ T cells sorted from blood. These receptors originate from a woman younger than 30 in good health. Each CDR3 is given with its conserved first and last residue. The D gene is left open where the match is weak. Clone size, where shown, is once, few, many, or a class for clones that have expanded.

TRBV20-1	.	TRBJ2-2	.	TGCAGTGTCAGAGATGGGACCAGTCCGGCAACCGGGGAGCTGCTTTTT	CSVRDGTSPATGELLF
TRBV12-3/TRBV12-4	TRBD1	TRBJ2-7	.	TGTGCCAGCAGTATCAGGGACAGGGTCGGTGAGCAGTACTTC	CASSIRDRVGEQYF
TRBV11-2	TRBD2	TRBJ2-2	.	TGTGCCAGCAGCTTAGTAGCGGGAGGGTCACAAGGGGAGCTGTTTTTT	CASSLVAGGSQGELFF
TRBV20-1	TRBD2	TRBJ2-3	.	TGCAGTGCTGGATCACTAGCGGGAGCAGGAGATACGCAGTATTTT	CSAGSLAGAGDTQYF
TRBV3-1	.	TRBJ2-2	.	TGTGCCAGCAGCCAAGCGCAGGGGGGGCAAACCGGGGAGCTGTTTTTT	CASSQAQGGQTGELFF
TRBV29-1	.	TRBJ2-5	few	TGCAGCGTTGCCAGGGTATGGCGAGAGACCCAGTACTTC	CSVARVWRETQYF
TRBV3-1	TRBD2	TRBJ2-1	.	TGTGCCAGCAGCCCCCGCCGATGGTCCCCGGGACTAGCGGGGGACTACAATGAGCAGTTCTTC	CASSPRRWSPGLAGDYNEQFF
TRBV20-1	TRBD2	TRBJ2-2	.	TGCAGTGCTAGTGGTCCACTAGCGGGGAACACCGGGGAGCTGTTTTTT	CSASGPLAGNTGELFF
TRBV12-3/TRBV12-4	TRBD1	TRBJ1-5	few	TGTGCCAGCAGTTTGGGGGACAGGTACAATCAGCCCCAGCATTTT	CASSLGDRYNQPQHF
TRBV2	.	TRBJ2-2	few	TGTGCCAGCACCGGTAGCCTCCCCGGGGAGCTGTTTTTT	CASTGSLPGELFF
TRBV12-3/TRBV12-4	TRBD2	TRBJ2-5	.	TGTGCCAGCAGTTTACGGACTAGCGGGGCAGAGACCCAGTACTTC	CASSLRTSGAETQYF
TRBV5-6	TRBD2	TRBJ2-5	.	TGTGCCAGCAGCTCGAAGCGGGGGCTGAGAGAGACCCAGTACTTC	CASSSKRGLRETQYF
TRBV5-1	TRBD1	TRBJ2-1	.	TGCGCCAGCAGCTTTGGAAGCGGGACAGGGGGCTTGCATGAGCAGTTCTTC	CASSFGSGTGGLHEQFF
TRBV6-1	.	TRBJ2-1	.	TGTGCCAGCAGGGGAGGCAGGGCCGATGAGCAGTTCTTC	CASRGGRADEQFF
TRBV19	TRBD1	TRBJ1-2	few	TGTGCCAGTAGGGGACAGGGGGTTTATGGCTACACCTTC	CASRGQGVYGYTF
TRBV7-8	TRBD1	TRBJ2-1	once	TGTGCCAGCAGCTTAGCGCAGACAGGGAGCGATGAGCAGTTCTTC	CASSLAQTGSDEQFF
TRBV19	TRBD2	TRBJ2-2	.	TGTGCCAGTAGCCCCGGGGTAGCGGGATCTCCCGGGGAGCTGTTTTTT	CASSPGVAGSPGELFF